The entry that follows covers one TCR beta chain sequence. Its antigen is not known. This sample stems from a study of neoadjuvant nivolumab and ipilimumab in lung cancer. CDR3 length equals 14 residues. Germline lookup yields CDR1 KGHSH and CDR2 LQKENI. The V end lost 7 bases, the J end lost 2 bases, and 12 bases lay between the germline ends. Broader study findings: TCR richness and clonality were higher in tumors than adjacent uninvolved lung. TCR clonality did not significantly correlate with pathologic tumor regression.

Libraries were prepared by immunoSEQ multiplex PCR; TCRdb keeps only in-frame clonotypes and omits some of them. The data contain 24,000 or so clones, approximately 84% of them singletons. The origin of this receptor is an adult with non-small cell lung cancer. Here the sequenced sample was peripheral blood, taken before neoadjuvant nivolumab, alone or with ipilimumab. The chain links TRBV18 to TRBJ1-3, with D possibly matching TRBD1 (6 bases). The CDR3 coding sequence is TGTGCCAGCTTTACAGGGTCCGCTGGAAACACCATATATTTT. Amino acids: CASFTGSAGNTIYF.